The 22 T cell receptor beta chains in this list originate from one sample, sequenced in a study of blood T cell repertoires in COVID-19. Using immunoSEQ multiplex PCR, the repertoire was profiled, and TCRdb retains in-frame clones only, with some absent. The sample holds around 220,000 clones, less than 90% seen once. The sequenced sample was peripheral blood. Receptors were obtained from a man aged 40-49 years with active or convalescent COVID-19.

The chain combines TRBV4-1 with TRBJ2-7, with 8 bases that match TRBD1. The CDR3 contains 16 residues. Germline V gene sequence: CDR1 MGHRA, CDR2 YSYEKL. V dropped 2 bases and J dropped 1; count of bases not matched to a gene: 7. The CDR3 loop reads CASSQKDGTGSYEQYF. The DNA of the CDR3 is TGCGCCAGCAGCCAAAAGGACGGGACAGGATCCTACGAGCAGTACTTC.

The V gene is TRBV2, the J gene TRBJ1-2, with 8 bases fitting TRBD1. Trimming took 4 bases from V and 8 from J; bases not matched to a gene: 6. This CDR3 spans 13 amino acids. In germline, CDR1 is SNHLY, CDR2 FYNNEI. The CDR3 loop is CASSGQGAGGYTF. The CDR3 DNA sequence: TGTGCCAGCAGTGGGCAGGGGGCTGGGGGCTACACCTTC. Based on the CDR3 plus reference TRBV2 and TRBJ1-2, the full variable domain is EPEVTQTPSHQVTQMGQEVILRCVPISNHLYFYWYRQILGQKVEFLVSFYNNEISEKSEIFDDQFSVERPDGSNFTLKIRSTKLEDSAMYFCASSGQGAGGYTFGSGTRLTVV.

Concerning this clone: The sample carries other DNA sequences with the same CDR3. The chain couples TRBV6-5 to TRBJ1-4, with D perhaps matching TRBD1 (5 bases). This CDR3 has 14 residues. V shed 2 bases and J shed 2 bases, with 6 bases lying between them. Germline lookup yields CDR1 MNHEY and CDR2 SVGAGI. The CDR3 DNA follows: TGTGCCAGCAGTTACGGGGCCACTAATGAAAAACTGTTTTTT. Translated: CASSYGATNEKLFF.

This chain links TRBV6-5 with TRBJ2-5; 7 bases are a match to TRBD1. Trimming removed 4 bases from V and 5 bases from J; junction bases left unmatched: 13. Germline V CDR1 and CDR2: MNHEY, SVGAGI. The CDR3 is 16 amino acids. CDR3 in amino acids: CASSSATGLIGETQYF. The CDR3, as DNA: TGTGCCAGCAGTTCTGCGACAGGGTTGATTGGGGAGACCCAGTACTTC.

CDR3 DNA: TGTGCCAGTTCACAATGGCGGGAGAACACCGGGGAGCTGTTTTTT. Protein: CASSQWRENTGELFF. This chain connects TRBV11-3 to TRBJ2-2; tentatively, D is TRBD2 (6 bases). The CDR3 covers 15 residues. Looked up from germline, CDR1 is SGHNT and CDR2 is YENEEA. Trimming pared 9 bases from V and 1 base from J, leaving 15 bases between.

The genes are TRBV2 and TRBJ2-3; TRBD1 agrees at 10 bases. This CDR3 region has 17 residues. Germline lookup yields CDR1 SNHLY and CDR2 FYNNEI. Losses at the gene ends were 8 bases for V and 3 bases for J; bases not matched to a gene: 14. The CDR3 sequence is CASLPSGTGVGTDTQYF. The CDR3 DNA is TGTGCCAGCTTACCCTCCGGGACAGGGGTCGGAACAGATACGCAGTATTTT.

This chain uses TRBV28 with TRBJ1-2; no clear D gene. Deletions cut 3 bases from V and 4 bases from J, with 9 bases between. There are 13 residues in the CDR3. Germline loops: CDR1 MDHEN, CDR2 SYDVKM. The CDR3 here is CASSLPQPYGYTF. CDR3 nucleotides: TGTGCCAGCAGTTTGCCACAGCCCTATGGCTACACCTTC.

The chain carries TRBV2 and TRBJ1-6; 9 bases line up with TRBD1. CDR3 size: 14 residues. V trimming: 6 bases; J trimming: 8 bases; junction bases outside the gene matches: 5. Germline CDR1 SNHLY, CDR2 FYNNEI. The CDR3 nucleotides read TGTGCCAGCAGGATGGGGGACAGGGATTCACCCCTCCACTTT. Protein: CASRMGDRDSPLHF.

The V gene is TRBV6-4, the J gene TRBJ1-2, with unresolved D. The CDR3 runs 13 residues. In germline, CDR1 is MRHNA, CDR2 SNTAGT. Trimming removed 3 bases at V and 1 base at J, with 6 bases between. CDR3 sequence reads: CASSEDFNYGYTF. Here the CDR3 DNA reads TGTGCCAGCAGTGAAGACTTTAACTATGGCTACACCTTC.

The rearrangement joins TRBV28 to TRBJ1-6; D possibly corresponds to TRBD1 (6 bases). CDR1 is MDHEN, CDR2 SYDVKM, per germline. Trimming took off 5 bases at V and 0 bases at J, with 17 bases between the two ends. The CDR3 spans 18 residues. The CDR3 loop is CASSPPGTSSSYNSPLHF. CDR3 nucleotides: TGTGCCAGCAGTCCACCTGGGACATCAAGCTCCTATAATTCACCCCTCCACTTT.

The rearrangement links TRBV3-1 (or the pseudogene TRBV3-2) to TRBJ2-7, with D unresolved. Per the germline V gene, CDR1 is LGHDT and CDR2 is YNNKEL (reference sequence). The CDR3 length is 15 residues. Trimming left V 4 bases short and J 0 bases short, with 13 bases between. This CDR3 reads CASSPRVASSYEQYF. CDR3 DNA: TGTGCCAGCAGCCCCCGGGTCGCGAGCTCCTACGAGCAGTACTTC.

This clone was counted once. The chain is built from TRBV5-1 and TRBJ2-7, with TRBD1 matching 10 bases. CDR3 size: 14 residues. Looked up from germline, CDR1 is SGHRS and CDR2 is YFSETQ. The ends lost 4 bases at V and 4 bases at J; junction bases unmatched: 5. The CDR3 loop is CASSPTGGAYEQYF. The CDR3 nucleotides read TGCGCCAGCAGCCCGACAGGGGGCGCGTACGAGCAGTACTTC.

CDR3 protein: CASSLGNSNEQFF. CDR3 nucleotides: TGTGCCAGCAGCTTGGGAAACTCCAATGAGCAGTTCTTC. The gene calls are TRBV5-6 and TRBJ2-1, with no clear D. Looked up from germline, CDR1 is SGHDT and CDR2 is YYEEEE. V shed 0 bases and J shed 6 bases, with 7 bases lying between them. The CDR3 is made up of 13 amino acids. The whole variable domain, remainder taken from reference TRBV5-6 and TRBJ2-1, is DAGVTQSPTHLIKTRGQQVTLRCSPKSGHDTVSWYQQALGQGPQFIFQYYEEEERQRGNFPDRFSGHQFPNYSSELNVNALLLGDSALYLCASSLGNSNEQFFGPGTRLTVL.

The chain has TRBV2 and TRBJ2-2; tentatively, D is TRBD1 (5 bases). Germline CDR1 SNHLY, CDR2 FYNNEI. The V end was cut by 3 bases, the J end by 2 bases, with 16 bases between. The CDR3 loop spans 17 amino acids. DNA for the CDR3: TGTGCCAGCAGTGATAAGGGGCCAACCATAAACACCGGGGAGCTGTTTTTT. It yields the protein CASSDKGPTINTGELFF.

The chain links TRBV27 to TRBJ1-2; D remains unclear. V was shortened by 2 bases and J by 6 bases, with 10 bases between the two germline ends. CDR1 is MNHEY, CDR2 SMNVEV, per germline (reference sequence). This CDR3 is 13 amino acids long. The DNA for the CDR3 is TGTGCCAGCAGTTTAATGCCTACCCATGGCTACACCTTC. Residues: CASSLMPTHGYTF.

The chain has TRBV7-6 and TRBJ2-5; the D gene is possibly TRBD2 (7 bases). Germline CDR1 reads SGHVS; CDR2 reads FNYEAQ. The CDR3 has 15 amino acids. V was shortened by 10 bases and J by 5 bases, with 23 bases between the two germline ends. In nucleotides, the CDR3 is TGTGCCACCCTTTCACGGAGGGGGGGCCTTGAGACCCAGTACTTC. Encoded protein: CATLSRRGGLETQYF.

The chain carries TRBV4-1 and TRBJ1-4; D is uncertain. Germline loops: CDR1 MGHRA, CDR2 YSYEKL. The CDR3 sequence is 16 residues long. V lost 5 bases, J lost 5 bases, and 18 bases lay in between. The CDR3 coding sequence is TGCGCCAGCAGCGGGCTCCGGGGTCCCGAAAATGAAAAACTGTTTTTT. It encodes CASSGLRGPENEKLFF.

This clone was seen just once. The chain links TRBV11-2 to TRBJ2-5; 8 bases align to TRBD1. Germline V gives CDR1 SGHAT, CDR2 FQNNGV. V gave up 5 bases and J gave up 1 base; unmatched junction bases: 15. The CDR3 consists of 18 residues. The CDR3 here is CASSPRQGKARAQETQYF. CDR3 DNA sequence: TGTGCCAGCAGCCCCAGACAGGGGAAGGCACGGGCCCAAGAGACCCAGTACTTC.

The chain links TRBV6-1 to TRBJ1-2; D uncertain. V was shortened by 2 bases and J by 8 bases, with 9 bases between the two germline ends. The CDR3 is made up of 12 amino acids. CDR1 is MNHNS, CDR2 SASEGT, per germline. The CDR3, as DNA: TGTGCCAGCAGTGAATCGCTAGGAGGCTACACCTTC. It encodes CASSESLGGYTF.

The chain has TRBV19 and TRBJ1-1; 7 positions agree with TRBD1. This CDR3 comprises 12 residues. After removal of 6 bases from V and 7 bases from J, the junction contained 5 bases not matched to a gene. The germline V gene has CDR1 LNHDA and CDR2 SQIVND (reference sequence). The CDR3 region is CASSPTGIEAFF. The CDR3 DNA follows: TGTGCCAGTAGCCCGACAGGGATTGAAGCTTTCTTT.

This clone was seen just once. The chain joins TRBV11-2 to TRBJ1-1, with D perhaps matching TRBD1 (5 bases). The CDR3 length is 13 residues. Germline V lookup: CDR1 SGHAT, CDR2 FQNNGV. V was cut by 5 bases and J by 9 bases, with 16 bases left in between. CDR3 nucleotide sequence: TGTGCCAGCAGCCCGGGGGGGGTAGGTAAAGCTTTCTTT. Amino acids: CASSPGGVGKAFF.

Here the CDR3 DNA reads TGTGCCAGCAGTGAATCCTTAGGACTAGCGGGGGGTGAGGCAGATACGCAGTATTTT. Translation: CASSESLGLAGGEADTQYF. The rearrangement uses TRBV2 and TRBJ2-3; 14 positions match TRBD2. This CDR3 has 19 residues. Per germline, CDR1 SNHLY and CDR2 FYNNEI. Losses at the gene ends were 2 bases for V and 4 bases for J; bases not matched to a gene: 11.